This T cell receptor beta chain emerged from a study of blood T cell repertoires in COVID-19. Study details: Some COVID-19 samples were acute and others convalescent; all came from the United States, Italy and Spain. Sources were T cells, B-cell-depleted T cells, or PBMCs; the material itself was cDNA or gDNA.

Authors' data handling: Amplification with reference gene primers provided the estimates of nucleated cell counts. Measured with immunoSEQ multiplex PCR; TCRdb has only the in-frame clones, and not every one. The D gene and trimming were derived from the DNA, and the V and J assignments and clone size from that table. The sample carries about 28,000 clones, approximately 86% recorded once. This CDR3 has 16 amino acids. V shed 3 bases and J shed 6 bases, with 20 bases lying between them. Germline values: CDR1 MGHRA, CDR2 YSYEKL. The chain employs TRBV4-1 and TRBJ1-2; D possibly corresponds to TRBD1 (6 bases). This receptor was identified in a man aged 55 to 70 with active COVID-19. Sequenced sample: peripheral blood. Written as DNA, the CDR3 is TGCGCCAGCAGCCACTTCATGGACAGCCTTTCGCATGGCTACACCTTC. This gives the protein CASSHFMDSLSHGYTF.